A few counts support the clone carrying this TCR beta chain. The target antigen is unknown. These data originate in a study of T-cell memory formation after mild COVID-19. General observations from the study: There was a balanced CD4/CD8 profile in clones contracting day 15 to 85, and later expanders leaned CD4+.

Each CDR3 protein gets one entry after TCRdb re-called the 5' RACE reads with MiXCR. Here the sample spans about 360,000 distinct CDR3 sequences, approximately 15% being singletons. The CDR3 runs 14 residues. Per the germline V gene, CDR1 is KGHSH and CDR2 is LQKENI. Trimming stripped 3 bases from V and 2 bases from J, with 9 bases between. This rearrangement joins TRBV18 to TRBJ2-3; D remains unclear. The sequencing input was PBMCs or a T cell subset sorted from them (not recorded which). The TCR was taken from a man aged 18 to 35 who had mild COVID-19 (a few samples of this study predate the infection). Cell type and time point are not known. The DNA of the CDR3 is TGTGCCAGCTCACCTGGACGGTCCACAGATACGCAGTATTTT. Translated, it gives CASSPGRSTDTQYF.